This is a list of T cell receptor beta chains from one sample in a study of early T cells in non-severe SARS-CoV-2 infection. TCRdb used MiXCR to reprocess the 5' RACE reads, holding one entry per CDR3 protein. Found here are 90,000 to 120,000 distinct CDR3 sequences, around an eighth of them singletons; the top ten hold 2.5% to 4%. Sequenced: whole blood. These receptors were taken from an adult who was a healthcare worker with PCR-confirmed SARS-CoV-2 infection or an uninfected control (not recorded which). Both conserved end residues are part of each CDR3.

J gene	CDR3 length	V gene	CDR3 protein
TRBJ2-2	14	TRBV7-9	CASSHTLVTGELFF
TRBJ2-7	15	TRBV18	CASSPVAGTTYEQYF
TRBJ2-7	13	TRBV7-3	CASSSTTVAEQYF
TRBJ2-1	19	TRBV6-6	CASTPWGGTGGVSYNEQFF
TRBJ2-3	14	TRBV7-3	CASSPRGGTDTQYF
TRBJ1-5	15	TRBV7-9	CASSYQGAGNQPQHF
TRBJ1-5	12	TRBV9	CASSAGSQPQHF
TRBJ2-1	15	TRBV12-3/TRBV12-4	CASSPYLLSYNEQFF
TRBJ2-7	14	TRBV27	CASSLRRTPYEQYF
TRBJ1-2	12	TRBV5-4	CASSPYNYGYTF
TRBJ1-6	15	TRBV9	CASSVGTGGNSPLHF
TRBJ1-1	14	TRBV11-2	CASSPERGNSEAFF
TRBJ2-1	17	TRBV7-9	CASSPSWSGSSYNEQFF
TRBJ2-1	15	TRBV7-3	CASSPGGSGKNEQFF
TRBJ2-5	12	TRBV29-1	CSVEADRKTQYF
TRBJ2-5	16	TRBV27	CASSLYTAGGHGVQYF
TRBJ2-2	14	TRBV5-1	CASSLYQGSGELFF
TRBJ2-3	12	TRBV2	CASRDNADTQYF
TRBJ2-7	17	TRBV7-6	CASSLVPSGAYSYEQYF
TRBJ2-1	14	TRBV3-1	CASSQEPSYNEQFF
TRBJ2-1	15	TRBV5-1	CASSLLSSSYNEQFF
TRBJ1-5	14	TRBV6-5	CASSRGGLGQPQHF
TRBJ1-2	14	TRBV29-1	CSVVSRGSSYGYTF
TRBJ2-2	18	TRBV24-1	CATSSNPPGTENTGELFF
TRBJ2-5	14	TRBV3-1	CASKGTSGGKTQYF
TRBJ1-5	13	TRBV27	CASRDRANQPQHF
TRBJ2-1	12	TRBV12-3/TRBV12-4	CASSWDYNEQFF
TRBJ1-3	14	TRBV10-3	CAISPDLSGNTIYF
TRBJ1-2	12	TRBV29-1	CSAGTGSAGYTF
TRBJ1-3	15	TRBV9	CASSVDWRGGNTIYF